The sequence of this T cell receptor (beta chain) was determined in a study of T cells in Graves' hyperthyroidism and ophthalmopathy. RNA transcripts provided the source from which TCR beta CDR3 regions were amplified. HTBI primers were employed in a first-round RT-PCR of the TCR CDR3. TCRdb re-called the multiplex PCR reads with MiXCR, one entry per CDR3 protein. The data contain 550,000 to 700,000 distinct CDR3 sequences, approximately 44% of them singletons. The junction had 8 bases not matched to a gene; V was cut back by 7 bases and J by 2 bases. The germline V gene has CDR1 MNHEY and CDR2 SVGEGT. The CDR3 runs 14 residues. Pregnant or lactating patients were excluded, as were those with uncontrolled infection or other autoimmune disease. Diagnoses were established using clinical symptoms, serum thyroxine and TRAb, thyroid ultrasound and orbital computed tomography. In its sample, this clonotype was seen many times. Its antigen remains unknown.

Findings and caveats of the study: Using 13 V-J features, a model discriminated ophthalmopathy from stable hyperthyroidism. Blood also showed most of the thyroid clonotypes that were expanded above 0.001.

Sequenced input: peripheral blood or thyroid tissue (not recorded which). This sequence was found in an adult woman with Graves' disease, either hyperthyroidism or ophthalmopathy (not recorded which). This chain links TRBV6-2 or TRBV6-3 with TRBJ2-7; 7 positions match TRBD1. CDR3 in amino acids: CASKTWDSTYEQYF. The CDR3 nucleotides are TGTGCCAGCAAGACCTGGGACAGCACCTACGAGCAGTACTTC.